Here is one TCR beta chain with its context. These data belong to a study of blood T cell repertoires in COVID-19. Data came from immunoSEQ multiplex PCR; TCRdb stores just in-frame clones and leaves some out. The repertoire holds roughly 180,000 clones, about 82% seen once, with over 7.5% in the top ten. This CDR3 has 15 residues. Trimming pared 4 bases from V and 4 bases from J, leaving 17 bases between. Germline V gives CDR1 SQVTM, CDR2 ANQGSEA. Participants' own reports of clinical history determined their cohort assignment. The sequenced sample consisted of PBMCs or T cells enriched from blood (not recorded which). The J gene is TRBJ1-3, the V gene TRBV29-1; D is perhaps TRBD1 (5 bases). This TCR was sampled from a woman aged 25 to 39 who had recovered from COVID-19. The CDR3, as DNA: TGCAGCGTTGTTGGCGGGGCAGGGACGGGAAACACCATATATTTT. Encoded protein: CSVVGGAGTGNTIYF.